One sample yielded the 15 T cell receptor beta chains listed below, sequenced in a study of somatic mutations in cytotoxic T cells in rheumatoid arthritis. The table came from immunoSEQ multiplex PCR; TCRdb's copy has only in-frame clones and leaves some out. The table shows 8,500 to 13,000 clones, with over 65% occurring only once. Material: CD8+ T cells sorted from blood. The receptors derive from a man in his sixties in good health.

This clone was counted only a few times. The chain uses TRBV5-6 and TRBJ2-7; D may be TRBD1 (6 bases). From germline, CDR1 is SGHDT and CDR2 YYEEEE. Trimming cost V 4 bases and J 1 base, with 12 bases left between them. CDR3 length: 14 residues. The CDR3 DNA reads TGTGCCAGCAGCATTATACAGGGTTCCTACGAGCAGTACTTC. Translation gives CASSIIQGSYEQYF.

The CDR3 DNA follows: TGTGCCAGCAGGCCCGGGACAGGCAGTTACAATGAGCAGTTCTTC. Translating gives CASRPGTGSYNEQFF. The chain couples TRBV27 to TRBJ2-1; TRBD1 matches at 8 bases. The CDR3 is 15 residues long. V shed 6 bases and J 4 bases; nucleotides not matched to a gene: 8. Germline lookup yields CDR1 MNHEY and CDR2 SMNVEV (reference sequence).

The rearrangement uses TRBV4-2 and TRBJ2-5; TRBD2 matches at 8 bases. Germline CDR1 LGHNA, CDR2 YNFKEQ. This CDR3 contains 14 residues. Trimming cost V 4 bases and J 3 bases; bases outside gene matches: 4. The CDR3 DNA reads TGTGCCAGCAGCCCCTCCGGGGGGGAAGAGACCCAGTACTTC. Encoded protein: CASSPSGGEETQYF.

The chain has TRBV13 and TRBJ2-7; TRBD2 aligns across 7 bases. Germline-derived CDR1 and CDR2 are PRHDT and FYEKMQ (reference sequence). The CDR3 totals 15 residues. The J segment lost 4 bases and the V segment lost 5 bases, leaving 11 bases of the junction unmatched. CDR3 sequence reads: CASSGEKSGDYEQYF. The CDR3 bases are TGTGCCAGCAGCGGCGAGAAAAGCGGGGATTACGAGCAGTACTTC.

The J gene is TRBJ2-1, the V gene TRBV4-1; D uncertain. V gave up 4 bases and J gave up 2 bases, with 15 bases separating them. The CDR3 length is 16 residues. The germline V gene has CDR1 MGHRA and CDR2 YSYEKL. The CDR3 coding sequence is TGCGCCAGCAGCCTCGTTCCTGGAACGACCTACAATGAGCAGTTCTTC. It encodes CASSLVPGTTYNEQFF.

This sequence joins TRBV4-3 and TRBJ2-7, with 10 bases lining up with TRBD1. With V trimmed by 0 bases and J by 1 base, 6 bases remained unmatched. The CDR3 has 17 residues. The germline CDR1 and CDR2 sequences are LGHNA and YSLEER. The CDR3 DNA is TGCGCCAGCAGCCAAGACTGGGACAGGGGATGGTCCTACGAGCAGTACTTC. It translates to CASSQDWDRGWSYEQYF.

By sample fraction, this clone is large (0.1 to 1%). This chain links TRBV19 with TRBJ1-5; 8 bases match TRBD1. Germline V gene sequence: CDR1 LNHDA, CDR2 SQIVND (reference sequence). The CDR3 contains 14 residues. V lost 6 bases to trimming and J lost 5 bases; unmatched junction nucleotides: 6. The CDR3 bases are TGTGCCAGTAGGCGACAGGGGTGGGATCAGCCCCAGCATTTT. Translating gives CASRRQGWDQPQHF.

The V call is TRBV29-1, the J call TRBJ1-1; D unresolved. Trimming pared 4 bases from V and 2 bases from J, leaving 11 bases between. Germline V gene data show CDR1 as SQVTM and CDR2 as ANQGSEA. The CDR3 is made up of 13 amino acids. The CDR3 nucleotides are TGCAGCGTTGCAGCGCAGGTTAACACTGAAGCTTTCTTT. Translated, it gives CSVAAQVNTEAFF. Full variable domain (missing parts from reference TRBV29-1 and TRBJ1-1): SAVISQKPSRDICQRGTSLTIQCQVDSQVTMMFWYRQQPGQSLTLIATANQGSEATYESGFVIDKFPISRPNLTFSTLTVSNMSPEDSSIYLCSVAAQVNTEAFFGQGTRLTVV.

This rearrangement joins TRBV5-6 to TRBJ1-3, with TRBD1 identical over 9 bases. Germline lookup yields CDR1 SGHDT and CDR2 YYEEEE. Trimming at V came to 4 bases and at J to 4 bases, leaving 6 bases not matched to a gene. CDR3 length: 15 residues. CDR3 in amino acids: CASSQDRGTGNTIYF. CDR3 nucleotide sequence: TGTGCCAGCAGCCAGGACAGGGGAACCGGAAACACCATATATTTT. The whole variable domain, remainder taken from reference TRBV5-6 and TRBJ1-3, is DAGVTQSPTHLIKTRGQQVTLRCSPKSGHDTVSWYQQALGQGPQFIFQYYEEEERQRGNFPDRFSGHQFPNYSSELNVNALLLGDSALYLCASSQDRGTGNTIYFGEGSWLTVV.

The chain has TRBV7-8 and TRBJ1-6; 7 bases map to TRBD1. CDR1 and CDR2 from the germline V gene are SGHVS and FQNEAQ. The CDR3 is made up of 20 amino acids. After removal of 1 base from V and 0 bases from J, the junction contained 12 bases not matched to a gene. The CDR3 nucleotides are TGTGCCAGCAGCTTAGTTGCCTGGCAGGGGGAGGTCTCCTATAATTCACCCCTCCACTTT. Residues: CASSLVAWQGEVSYNSPLHF.

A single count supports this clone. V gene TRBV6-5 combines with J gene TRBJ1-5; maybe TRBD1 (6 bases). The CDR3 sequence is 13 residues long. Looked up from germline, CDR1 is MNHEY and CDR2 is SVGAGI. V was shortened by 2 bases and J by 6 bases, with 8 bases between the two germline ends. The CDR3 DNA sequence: TGTGCCAGCAGTTACAGGGGGAGTCAGCCCCAGCATTTT. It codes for CASSYRGSQPQHF.

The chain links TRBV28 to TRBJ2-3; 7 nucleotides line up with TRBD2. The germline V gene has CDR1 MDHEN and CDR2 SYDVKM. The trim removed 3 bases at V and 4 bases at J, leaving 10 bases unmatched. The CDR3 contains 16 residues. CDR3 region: CASSFGLGGDADTQYF. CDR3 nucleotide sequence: TGTGCCAGCAGTTTCGGGTTGGGAGGGGATGCAGATACGCAGTATTTT.

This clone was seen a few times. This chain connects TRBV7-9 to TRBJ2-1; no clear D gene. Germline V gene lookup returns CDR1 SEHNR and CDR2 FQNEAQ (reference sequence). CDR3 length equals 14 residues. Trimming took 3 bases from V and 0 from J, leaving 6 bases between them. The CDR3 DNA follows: TGTGCCAGCAGCTTTCAGAGCTCCTACAATGAGCAGTTCTTC. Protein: CASSFQSSYNEQFF.

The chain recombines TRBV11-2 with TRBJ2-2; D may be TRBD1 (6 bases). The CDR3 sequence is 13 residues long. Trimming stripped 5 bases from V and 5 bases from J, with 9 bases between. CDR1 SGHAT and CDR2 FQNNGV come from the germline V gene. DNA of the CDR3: TGTGCCAGCAGCCCTGGACAGACCGGGGAGCTGTTTTTT. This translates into CASSPGQTGELFF.

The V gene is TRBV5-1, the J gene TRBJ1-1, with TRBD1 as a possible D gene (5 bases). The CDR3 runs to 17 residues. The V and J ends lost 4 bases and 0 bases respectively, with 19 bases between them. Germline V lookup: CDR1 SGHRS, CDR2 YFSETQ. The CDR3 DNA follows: TGCGCCAGCAGCATCCGGGACTCCCTATACATGAACACTGAAGCTTTCTTT. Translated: CASSIRDSLYMNTEAFF.